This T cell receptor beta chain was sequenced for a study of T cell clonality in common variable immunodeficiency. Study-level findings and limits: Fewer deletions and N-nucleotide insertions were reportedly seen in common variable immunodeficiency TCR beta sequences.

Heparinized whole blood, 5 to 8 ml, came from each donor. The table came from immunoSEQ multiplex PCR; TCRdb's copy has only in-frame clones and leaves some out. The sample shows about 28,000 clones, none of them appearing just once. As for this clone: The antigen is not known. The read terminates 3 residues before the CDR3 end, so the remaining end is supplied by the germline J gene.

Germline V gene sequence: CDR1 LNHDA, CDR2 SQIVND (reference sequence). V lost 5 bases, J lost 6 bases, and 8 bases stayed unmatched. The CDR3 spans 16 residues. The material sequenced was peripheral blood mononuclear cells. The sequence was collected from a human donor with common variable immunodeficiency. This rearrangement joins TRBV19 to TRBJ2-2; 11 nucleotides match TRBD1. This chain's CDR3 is CASSSKGGQGAGELFF. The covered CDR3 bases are TGTGCCAGTAGTTCCAAAGGGGGACAGGGGGCCGGGGAG.